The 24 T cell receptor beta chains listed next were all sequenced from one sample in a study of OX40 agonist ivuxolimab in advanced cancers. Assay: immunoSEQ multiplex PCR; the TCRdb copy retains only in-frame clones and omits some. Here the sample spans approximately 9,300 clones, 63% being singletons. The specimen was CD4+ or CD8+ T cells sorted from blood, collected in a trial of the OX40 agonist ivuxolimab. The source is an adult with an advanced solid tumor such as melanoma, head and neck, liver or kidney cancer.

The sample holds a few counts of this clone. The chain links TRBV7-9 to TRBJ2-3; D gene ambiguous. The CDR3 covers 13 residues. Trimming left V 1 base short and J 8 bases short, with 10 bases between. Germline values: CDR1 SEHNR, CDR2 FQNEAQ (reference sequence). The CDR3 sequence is CASSLDIAGTQYF. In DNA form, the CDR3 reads TGTGCCAGCAGCTTAGACATCGCCGGTACGCAGTATTTT. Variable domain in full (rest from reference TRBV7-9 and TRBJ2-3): DTGVSQNPRHKITKRGQNVTFRCDPISEHNRLYWYRQTLGQGPEFLTYFQNEAQLEKSRLLSDRFSAERPKGSFSTLEIQRTEQGDSAMYLCASSLDIAGTQYFGPGTRLTVL.

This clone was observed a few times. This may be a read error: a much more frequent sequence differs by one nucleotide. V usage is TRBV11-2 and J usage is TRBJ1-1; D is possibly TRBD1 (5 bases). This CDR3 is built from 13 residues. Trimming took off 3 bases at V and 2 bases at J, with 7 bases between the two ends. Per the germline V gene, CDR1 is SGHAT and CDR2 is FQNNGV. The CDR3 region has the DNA TGTGCCAGCAGCTTCGGGGGTAACACTGAAGCTTTCTTT. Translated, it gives CASSFGGNTEAFF.

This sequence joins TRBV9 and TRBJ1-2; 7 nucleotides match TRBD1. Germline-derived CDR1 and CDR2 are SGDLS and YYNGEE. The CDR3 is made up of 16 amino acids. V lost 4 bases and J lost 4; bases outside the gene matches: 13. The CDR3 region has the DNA TGTGCCAGCAGCCAAGACCGATCCGGGACAGCCTATGGCTACACCTTC. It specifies CASSQDRSGTAYGYTF.

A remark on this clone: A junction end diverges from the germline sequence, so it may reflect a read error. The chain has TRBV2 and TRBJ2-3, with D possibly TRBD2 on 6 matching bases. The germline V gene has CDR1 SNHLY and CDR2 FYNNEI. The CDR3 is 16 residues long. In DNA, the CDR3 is TGCGCCAGCAGTGAGCCGGTCAGCGGGAGCACAGATACGCAGTATTTT. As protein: CASSEPVSGSTDTQYF.

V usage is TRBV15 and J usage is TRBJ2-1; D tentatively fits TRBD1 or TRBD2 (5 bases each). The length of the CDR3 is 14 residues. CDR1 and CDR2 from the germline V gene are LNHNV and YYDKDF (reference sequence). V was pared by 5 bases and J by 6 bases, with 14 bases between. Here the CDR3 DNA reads TGTGCCACCAGCTCCCGGGACGGTAGCAATGAGCAGTTCTTC. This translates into CATSSRDGSNEQFF.

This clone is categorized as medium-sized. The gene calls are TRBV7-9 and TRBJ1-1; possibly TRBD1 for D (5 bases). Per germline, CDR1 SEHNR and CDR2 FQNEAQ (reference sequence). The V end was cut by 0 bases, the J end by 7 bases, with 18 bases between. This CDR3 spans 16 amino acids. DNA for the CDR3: TGTGCCAGCAGCTTAGCGCCTCCCAGGGTTGAACATGAAGCTTTCTTT. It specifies CASSLAPPRVEHEAFF.

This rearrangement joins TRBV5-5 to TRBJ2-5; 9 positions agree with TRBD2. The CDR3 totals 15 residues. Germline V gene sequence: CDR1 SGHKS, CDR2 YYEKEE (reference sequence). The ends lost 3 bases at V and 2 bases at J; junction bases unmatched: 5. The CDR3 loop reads CASSSAGGKQETQYF. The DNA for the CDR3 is TGTGCCAGCAGCTCAGCGGGAGGAAAACAAGAGACCCAGTACTTC.

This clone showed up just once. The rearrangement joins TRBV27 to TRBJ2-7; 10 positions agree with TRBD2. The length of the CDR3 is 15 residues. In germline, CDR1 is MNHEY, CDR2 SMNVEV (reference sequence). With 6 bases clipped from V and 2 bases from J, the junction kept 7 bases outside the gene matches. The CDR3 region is CASRITSGTTYEQYF. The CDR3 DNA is TGTGCCAGCAGGATAACTAGCGGGACTACCTACGAGCAGTACTTC.

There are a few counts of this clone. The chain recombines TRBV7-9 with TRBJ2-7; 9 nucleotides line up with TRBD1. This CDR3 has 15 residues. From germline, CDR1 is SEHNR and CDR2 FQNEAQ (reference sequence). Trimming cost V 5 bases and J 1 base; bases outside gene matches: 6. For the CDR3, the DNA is TGTGCCAGCAGCCCCGGGACAGGGCGTTCCTACGAGCAGTACTTC. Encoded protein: CASSPGTGRSYEQYF.

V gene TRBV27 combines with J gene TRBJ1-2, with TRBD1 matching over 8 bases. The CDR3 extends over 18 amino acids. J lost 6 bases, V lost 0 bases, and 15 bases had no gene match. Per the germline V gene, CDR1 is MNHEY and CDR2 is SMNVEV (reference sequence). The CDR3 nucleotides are TGTGCCAGCAGTTTATCCTGGACAGGGCTTTTTCGCGGGGATGGCTACACCTTC. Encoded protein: CASSLSWTGLFRGDGYTF.

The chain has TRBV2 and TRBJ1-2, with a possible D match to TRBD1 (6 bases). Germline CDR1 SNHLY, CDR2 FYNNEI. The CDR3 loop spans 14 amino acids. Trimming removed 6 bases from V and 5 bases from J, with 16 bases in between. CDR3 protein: CASSAGTPAYGYTF. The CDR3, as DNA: TGTGCCAGCAGCGCCGGGACACCGGCGTATGGCTACACCTTC.

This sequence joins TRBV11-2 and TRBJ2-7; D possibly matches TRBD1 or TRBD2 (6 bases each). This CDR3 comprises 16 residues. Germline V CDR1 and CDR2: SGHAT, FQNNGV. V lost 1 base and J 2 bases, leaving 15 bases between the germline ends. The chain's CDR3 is CASSLAAGGYAYEQYF. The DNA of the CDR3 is TGTGCCAGCAGCTTAGCCGCCGGGGGCTACGCCTACGAGCAGTACTTC.

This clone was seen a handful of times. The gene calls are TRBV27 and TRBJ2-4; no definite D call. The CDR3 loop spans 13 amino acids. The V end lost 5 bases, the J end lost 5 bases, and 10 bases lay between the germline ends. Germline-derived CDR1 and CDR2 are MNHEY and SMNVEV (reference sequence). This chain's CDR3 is CASSNPVENIQYF. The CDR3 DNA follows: TGTGCCAGCAGTAACCCTGTGGAAAACATTCAGTACTTC.

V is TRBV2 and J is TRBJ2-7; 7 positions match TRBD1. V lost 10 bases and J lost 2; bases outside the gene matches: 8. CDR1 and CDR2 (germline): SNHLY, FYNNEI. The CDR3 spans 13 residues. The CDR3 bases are TGTGCCACCGAACAGGGGTTAACCTACGAGCAGTACTTC. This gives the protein CATEQGLTYEQYF.

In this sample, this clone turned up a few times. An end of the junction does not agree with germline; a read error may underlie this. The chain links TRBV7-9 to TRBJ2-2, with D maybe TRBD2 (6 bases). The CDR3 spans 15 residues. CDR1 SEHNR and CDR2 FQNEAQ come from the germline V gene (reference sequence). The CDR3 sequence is CASSLVAENTGELFF. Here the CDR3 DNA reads TGTGCCAGCAGTTTAGTAGCGGAGAACACCGGGGAGCTGTTTTTT.

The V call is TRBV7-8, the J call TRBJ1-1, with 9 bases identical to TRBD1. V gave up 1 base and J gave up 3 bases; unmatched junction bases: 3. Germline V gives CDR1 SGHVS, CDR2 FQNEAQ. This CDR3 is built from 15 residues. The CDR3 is CASSLGTGADTEAFF. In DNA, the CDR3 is TGTGCCAGCAGCTTAGGGACAGGGGCGGACACTGAAGCTTTCTTT. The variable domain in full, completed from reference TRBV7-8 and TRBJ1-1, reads GAGVSQSPRYKVAKRGQDVALRCDPISGHVSLFWYQQALGQGPEFLTYFQNEAQLDKSGLPSDRFFAERPEGSVSTLKIQRTQQEDSAVYLCASSLGTGADTEAFFGQGTRLTVV.

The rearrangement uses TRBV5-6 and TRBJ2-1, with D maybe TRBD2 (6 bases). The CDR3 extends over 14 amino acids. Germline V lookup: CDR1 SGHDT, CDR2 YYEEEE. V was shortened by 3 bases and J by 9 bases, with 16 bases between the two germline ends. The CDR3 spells CASSSGVRAGEQFF. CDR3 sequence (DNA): TGTGCCAGCAGCTCGGGAGTAAGGGCCGGTGAGCAGTTCTTC.

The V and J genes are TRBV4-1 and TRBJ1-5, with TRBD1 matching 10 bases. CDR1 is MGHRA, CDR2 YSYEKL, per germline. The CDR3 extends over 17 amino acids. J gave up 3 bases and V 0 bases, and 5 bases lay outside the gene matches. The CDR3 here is CASSQDWDRGYNQPQHF. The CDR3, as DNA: TGCGCCAGCAGCCAAGACTGGGACAGGGGATACAATCAGCCCCAGCATTTT.

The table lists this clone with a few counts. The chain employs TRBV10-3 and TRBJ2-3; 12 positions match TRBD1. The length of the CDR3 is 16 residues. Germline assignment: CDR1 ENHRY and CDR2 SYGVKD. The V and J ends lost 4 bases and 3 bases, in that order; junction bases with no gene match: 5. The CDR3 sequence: CAISVGTGGITDTQYF. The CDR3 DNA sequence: TGTGCCATCAGTGTGGGGACAGGGGGCATAACAGATACGCAGTATTTT.

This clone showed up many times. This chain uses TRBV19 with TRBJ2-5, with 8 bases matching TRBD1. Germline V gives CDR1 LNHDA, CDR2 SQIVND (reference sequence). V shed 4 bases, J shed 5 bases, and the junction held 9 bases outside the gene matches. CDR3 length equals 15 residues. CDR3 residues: CASSTRDRSGETQYF. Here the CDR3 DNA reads TGTGCCAGTAGTACCCGGGACAGGTCCGGCGAGACCCAGTACTTC.

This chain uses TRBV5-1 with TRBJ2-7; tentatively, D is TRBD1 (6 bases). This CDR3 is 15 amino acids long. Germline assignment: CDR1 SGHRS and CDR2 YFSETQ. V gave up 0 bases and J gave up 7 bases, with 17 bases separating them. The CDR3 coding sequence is TGCGCCAGCAGCTTGGGGTACAGGGTGGTCCCGGAGCAGTACTTC. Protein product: CASSLGYRVVPEQYF.

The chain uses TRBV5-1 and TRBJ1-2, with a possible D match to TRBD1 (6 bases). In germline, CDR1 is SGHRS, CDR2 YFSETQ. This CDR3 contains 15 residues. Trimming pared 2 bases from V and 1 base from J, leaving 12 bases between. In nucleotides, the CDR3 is TGCGCCAGCAGCTTACTCAGGGGCTTTAACTATGGCTACACCTTC. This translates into CASSLLRGFNYGYTF.

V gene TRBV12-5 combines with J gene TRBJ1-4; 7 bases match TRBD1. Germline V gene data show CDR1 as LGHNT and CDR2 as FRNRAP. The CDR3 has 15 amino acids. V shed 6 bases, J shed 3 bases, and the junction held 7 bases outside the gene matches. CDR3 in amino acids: CASGPGGGPNEKLFF. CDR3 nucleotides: TGTGCTAGTGGCCCGGGAGGGGGCCCTAATGAAAAACTGTTTTTT.

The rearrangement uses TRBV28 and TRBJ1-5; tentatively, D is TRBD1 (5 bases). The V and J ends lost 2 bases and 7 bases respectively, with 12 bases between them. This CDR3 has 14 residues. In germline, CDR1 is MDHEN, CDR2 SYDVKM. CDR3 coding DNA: TGTGCCAGCAGTTTACAGGGCATCTGGCAGCCCCAGCATTTT. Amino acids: CASSLQGIWQPQHF. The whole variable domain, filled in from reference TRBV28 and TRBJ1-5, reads DVKVTQSSRYLVKRTGEKVFLECVQDMDHENMFWYRQDPGLGLRLIYFSYDVKMKEKGDIPEGYSVSREKKERFSLILESASTNQTSMYLCASSLQGIWQPQHFGDGTRLSIL.